Given below is one TCR beta chain in context. What it recognizes is unknown. The assay was immunoSEQ multiplex PCR, and TCRdb's table has in-frame clones only and misses some. The repertoire has about 60,000 clones, approximately 94% of them found once; the top ten carry 0.14%. The data are from a study of CD4 T cells in relation to SARS-CoV-2 and coronaviruses. Per germline, CDR1 SEHNR and CDR2 FQNEAQ (reference sequence). The CDR3 has 13 amino acids. Between the trimmed V and J ends, which lost 1 base and 6 bases, there was a span of 9 bases. Regarding the study as a whole: This crossreactivity analysis covered spike protein alone, no other viral proteins. Pre-pandemic and post-infection samples never came from the same donor.

Before the COVID-19 pandemic, during about 2011-2019, CD4+ T cells were taken from unexposed donors. The sample was naive CD4+ T cells from PBMCs. Subset here: naive CD4+ T cells isolated by negative enrichment. The chain has TRBV7-9 and TRBJ1-2, with D possibly TRBD1 on 5 matching bases. The origin of this receptor is a human donor in good health. This CDR3 is CASSLGGGDGYTF. CDR3 sequence (DNA): TGTGCCAGCAGCTTAGGTGGGGGAGATGGCTACACCTTC.